What follows describes a single T cell receptor beta chain. This specimen comes from a study of T cell changes during pregnancy in multiple sclerosis. Libraries were prepared by immunoSEQ multiplex PCR; TCRdb keeps only in-frame clonotypes and omits some of them. The sample holds approximately 64,000 clones, around 92% seen once. Sequences were derived from peripheral blood, sampled in the first trimester of pregnancy. This TCR derives from a female donor with multiple sclerosis, enrolled in a pregnancy study.

The CDR3 DNA follows: TGTGCCAGCAGTTTAACTGAAGCTTTCTTT. It specifies CASSLTEAFF. This chain joins TRBV6-6 and TRBJ1-1; D unclear. The germline V gene has CDR1 MNHNY and CDR2 SVGAGI (reference sequence). CDR3 length equals 10 residues. V was cut by 4 bases and J by 5 bases, with 2 bases left in between.